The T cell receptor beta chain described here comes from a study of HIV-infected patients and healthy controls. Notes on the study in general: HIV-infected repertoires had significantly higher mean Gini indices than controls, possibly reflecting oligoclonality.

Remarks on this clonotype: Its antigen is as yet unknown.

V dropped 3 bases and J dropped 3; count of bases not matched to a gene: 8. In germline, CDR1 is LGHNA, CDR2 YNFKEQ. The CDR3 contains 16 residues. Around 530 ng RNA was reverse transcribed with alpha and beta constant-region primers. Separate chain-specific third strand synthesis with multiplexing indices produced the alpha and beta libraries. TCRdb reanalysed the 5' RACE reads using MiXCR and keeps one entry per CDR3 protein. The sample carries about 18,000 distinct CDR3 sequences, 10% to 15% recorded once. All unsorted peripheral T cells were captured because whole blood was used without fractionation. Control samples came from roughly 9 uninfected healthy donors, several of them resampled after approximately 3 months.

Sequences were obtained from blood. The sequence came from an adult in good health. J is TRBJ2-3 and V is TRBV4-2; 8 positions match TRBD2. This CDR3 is CASSHPDRGGTDTQYF. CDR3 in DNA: TGTGCCAGCAGCCACCCAGACCGGGGGGGGACAGATACGCAGTATTTT.